A selection of T cell receptor beta chains follows, all from one sample in a study of human T cells and chemical hapten exposure. TCRdb used MiXCR to reprocess the RACE reads, holding one entry per CDR3 protein. The sample consists of some 74,000 distinct CDR3 sequences, 13% to 15% of them appearing once. Material: whole blood, obtained in connection with sensitization to the hapten diphenylcyclopropenone (DPC). These receptors came from a woman aged 50 to 60 with alopecia areata. Some clones in this sample may be carry-over from other donors' samples. CDR3s include the opening cysteine and the closing phenylalanine or tryptophan. D genes are given only for firm matches. Rows give clone size only sometimes, using once, few, many, or a class for an expanded clone.

size: .
D: .
J: TRBJ1-4
V: TRBV27
CDR3: CASSPRAGRKEEKLFF
DNA: TGTGCCAGCAGTCCCCGCGCGGGGCGAAAGGAAGAAAAACTGTTTTTT

size: few
D: TRBD2
J: TRBJ2-1
V: TRBV29-1
CDR3: CSVLDWAGGNEQFF
DNA: TGCAGCGTTCTAGATTGGGCGGGAGGGAATGAGCAGTTCTTC

size: few
D: .
J: TRBJ2-1
V: TRBV7-6
CDR3: CASSPRSSSKTYNEQFF
DNA: TGTGCCAGCAGCCCTCGGTCTAGCAGCAAAACCTACAATGAGCAGTTCTTC

size: .
D: .
J: TRBJ1-3
V: TRBV18
CDR3: CASSPAQGNTIYF
DNA: TGTGCCAGCTCACCGGCTCAAGGGAACACCATATATTTT

size: many
D: TRBD2
J: TRBJ2-1
V: TRBV7-9
CDR3: CASSLTGGPFTEQFF
DNA: TGTGCCAGCAGCTTAACGGGAGGGCCTTTTACTGAGCAGTTCTTC

size: few
D: TRBD2
J: TRBJ2-2
V: TRBV6-2/TRBV6-3
CDR3: CASSPGLAGLSGELFF
DNA: TGTGCCAGCAGCCCCGGACTAGCGGGTCTATCAGGGGAGCTGTTTTTT

size: .
D: .
J: TRBJ2-2
V: TRBV7-6
CDR3: CASSLSGTGELFF
DNA: TGTGCCAGCAGCTTATCCGGCACCGGGGAGCTGTTTTTT

size: few
D: TRBD1
J: TRBJ1-2
V: TRBV5-1
CDR3: CASRAETGRQYGYTF
DNA: TGCGCCAGCAGAGCCGAGACAGGGCGCCAGTATGGCTACACCTTC

size: many
D: .
J: TRBJ2-2
V: TRBV7-8
CDR3: CASRGGGELFF
DNA: TGTGCCAGCAGAGGGGGCGGGGAGCTGTTTTTT

size: few
D: TRBD2
J: TRBJ2-5
V: TRBV6-5
CDR3: CASSSRAGAPETQYF
DNA: TGTGCCAGCAGTTCCCGCGCGGGAGCCCCGGAGACCCAGTACTTC

size: many
D: .
J: TRBJ1-5
V: TRBV12-3/TRBV12-4
CDR3: CASSFRSNQPQHF
DNA: TGTGCCAGCAGTTTTAGGAGCAATCAGCCCCAGCATTTT

size: .
D: .
J: TRBJ2-1
V: TRBV5-1
CDR3: CASSRDLNEQFF
DNA: TGCGCCAGCAGCAGGGACCTCAATGAGCAGTTCTTC

size: few
D: TRBD1
J: TRBJ2-3
V: TRBV11-2
CDR3: CASSFAGGGQDTQYF
DNA: TGTGCCAGCAGCTTCGCAGGGGGTGGTCAAGATACGCAGTATTTT

size: few
D: TRBD2
J: TRBJ2-7
V: TRBV18
CDR3: CASSPGTSGTYEQYF
DNA: TGTGCCAGCTCACCCGGGACTAGCGGGACCTACGAGCAGTACTTC

size: .
D: TRBD1
J: TRBJ1-1
V: TRBV20-1
CDR3: CSARGSGGSEAFF
DNA: TGCAGTGCTAGAGGCTCAGGGGGGAGTGAAGCTTTCTTT

size: .
D: TRBD1
J: TRBJ2-7
V: TRBV11-3
CDR3: CASSYGQGTYEQYF
DNA: TGTGCCAGCAGCTACGGACAGGGCACCTACGAGCAGTACTTC

size: few
D: .
J: TRBJ1-1
V: TRBV5-4
CDR3: CASSLRTSVRAEAFF
DNA: TGTGCCAGCAGCTTGAGAACCTCCGTCCGTGCTGAAGCTTTCTTT

size: few
D: .
J: TRBJ2-1
V: TRBV6-4
CDR3: CASSDLDTHEQFF
DNA: TGTGCCAGCAGTGACTTGGACACCCATGAGCAGTTCTTC

size: .
D: TRBD2
J: TRBJ2-5
V: TRBV7-2
CDR3: CASSYHRGGQETQYF
DNA: TGTGCCAGCAGCTACCACCGGGGGGGACAAGAGACCCAGTACTTC

size: .
D: TRBD1
J: TRBJ2-3
V: TRBV5-4
CDR3: CASSRAGTGLTDTQYF
DNA: TGTGCCAGCAGCAGAGCCGGGACAGGGCTCACAGATACGCAGTATTTT

size: few
D: .
J: TRBJ1-2
V: TRBV20-1
CDR3: CSQLGGNYGYTF
DNA: TGCAGTCAGCTGGGGGGGAACTATGGCTACACCTTC

size: .
D: TRBD2
J: TRBJ2-1
V: TRBV14
CDR3: CASSQGNRLAGVRQFF
DNA: TGTGCCAGCAGCCAAGGAAATCGACTAGCGGGAGTGAGACAGTTCTTC

size: .
D: TRBD2
J: TRBJ2-1
V: TRBV20-1
CDR3: CSALKRGLAGWGEQFF
DNA: TGCAGTGCCCTAAAACGCGGACTAGCGGGATGGGGTGAGCAGTTCTTC

size: few
D: .
J: TRBJ2-2
V: TRBV6-4
CDR3: CASSDPPGELFF
DNA: TGTGCCAGCAGTGACCCCCCCGGGGAGCTGTTTTTT

size: few
D: .
J: TRBJ2-5
V: TRBV29-1
CDR3: CSPTVKETQYF
DNA: TGCAGCCCGACAGTTAAAGAGACCCAGTACTTC

size: .
D: TRBD2
J: TRBJ2-2
V: TRBV7-2
CDR3: CASSLYFRTSGNTGELFF
DNA: TGTGCCAGCAGCTTGTACTTCCGTACTAGCGGAAACACCGGGGAGCTGTTTTTT

size: few
D: .
J: TRBJ1-6
V: TRBV6-5
CDR3: CASSYDFSYNSPLHF
DNA: TGTGCCAGCAGTTATGACTTCTCCTATAATTCACCCCTCCACTTT

size: .
D: .
J: TRBJ2-5
V: TRBV7-2
CDR3: CASSLRVDGSQYF
DNA: TGTGCCAGCAGCTTAAGAGTGGATGGGTCCCAGTACTTC

size: .
D: TRBD1
J: TRBJ2-3
V: TRBV30
CDR3: CAWNGQGTDTQYF
DNA: TGTGCCTGGAACGGACAGGGGACAGATACGCAGTATTTT

size: few
D: .
J: TRBJ1-3
V: TRBV6-1
CDR3: CASSVDRSSGNTIYF
DNA: TGTGCCAGCAGCGTTGACAGGTCCTCTGGAAACACCATATATTTT

size: few
D: TRBD1
J: TRBJ2-6
V: TRBV2
CDR3: CASGKQGAGANVLTF
DNA: TGTGCCAGCGGAAAACAGGGGGCTGGGGCCAACGTCCTGACTTTC

size: few
D: TRBD2
J: TRBJ2-1
V: TRBV20-1
CDR3: CSAPGLAGVGEQFF
DNA: TGCAGTGCTCCGGGACTAGCGGGAGTAGGCGAGCAGTTCTTC

size: few
D: TRBD1
J: TRBJ2-7
V: TRBV9
CDR3: CASSVTGTGIGGEQYF
DNA: TGTGCCAGCAGCGTAACCGGGACAGGAATCGGCGGCGAGCAGTACTTC

size: .
D: .
J: TRBJ2-3
V: TRBV7-2
CDR3: CASSLEGTDTQYF
DNA: TGTGCCAGCAGCTTAGAAGGAACAGATACGCAGTATTTT

size: .
D: .
J: TRBJ2-2
V: TRBV4-3
CDR3: CASSQADRNTGELFF
DNA: TGCGCCAGCAGCCAGGCTGACAGAAACACCGGGGAGCTGTTTTTT

size: few
D: .
J: TRBJ2-1
V: TRBV3-1
CDR3: CASSQALGRNEQFF
DNA: TGTGCCAGCAGCCAAGCACTGGGCCGCAATGAGCAGTTCTTC

size: few
D: TRBD1
J: TRBJ2-4
V: TRBV2
CDR3: CASSARQGNNPGIAKNIQYF
DNA: TGTGCCAGCAGTGCGCGACAGGGGAATAACCCTGGGATAGCCAAAAACATTCAGTACTTC

size: few
D: .
J: TRBJ2-5
V: TRBV11-2
CDR3: CASSFRGQVQETQYF
DNA: TGTGCCAGCAGCTTCCGGGGACAAGTGCAAGAGACCCAGTACTTC

size: .
D: .
J: TRBJ2-1
V: TRBV29-1
CDR3: CSADTGRYVSGNEQFF
DNA: TGCAGCGCTGATACAGGCCGATACGTCTCCGGCAATGAGCAGTTCTTC

size: many
D: .
J: TRBJ1-5
V: TRBV6-1
CDR3: CASSEPPTGRAQPQHF
DNA: TGTGCCAGCAGTGAACCACCGACAGGAAGGGCTCAGCCCCAGCATTTT

size: .
D: .
J: TRBJ1-1
V: TRBV12-3/TRBV12-4
CDR3: CASSFFGAGTEAFF
DNA: TGTGCCAGCAGTTTTTTCGGGGCGGGAACTGAAGCTTTCTTT

size: few
D: TRBD1
J: TRBJ1-4
V: TRBV5-1
CDR3: CASSLDQGDEKLFF
DNA: TGCGCCAGCAGCTTGGATCAGGGGGATGAAAAACTGTTTTTT

size: .
D: TRBD2
J: TRBJ2-7
V: TRBV20-1
CDR3: CSANLAGGSYEQYF
DNA: TGCAGTGCCAATCTAGCGGGAGGGTCCTACGAGCAGTACTTC

size: .
D: .
J: TRBJ2-3
V: TRBV20-1
CDR3: CSAKDNTDTQYF
DNA: TGCAGTGCTAAGGACAACACAGATACGCAGTATTTT

size: many
D: .
J: TRBJ2-7
V: TRBV20-1
CDR3: CSAQTGTTREQYF
DNA: TGCAGTGCCCAGACCGGGACAACCCGAGAGCAGTACTTC

size: many
D: TRBD2
J: TRBJ2-5
V: TRBV20-1
CDR3: CSASTSGRGETQYF
DNA: TGCAGTGCGTCGACTAGCGGGAGAGGAGAGACCCAGTACTTC

size: few
D: .
J: TRBJ2-7
V: TRBV9
CDR3: CASSRGTIGYEQYF
DNA: TGTGCCAGCAGCAGGGGGACAATCGGTTACGAGCAGTACTTC

size: .
D: .
J: TRBJ2-7
V: TRBV7-8
CDR3: CATQVDSGRHEQYF
DNA: TGTGCTACCCAAGTTGACAGCGGCCGGCACGAGCAGTACTTC

size: once
D: TRBD1
J: TRBJ2-1
V: TRBV5-4
CDR3: CASSLDRGNEQFF
DNA: TGTGCCAGCAGCTTGGACAGGGGCAATGAGCAGTTCTTC

size: .
D: .
J: TRBJ2-1
V: TRBV4-2
CDR3: CASSQERQGTEQFF
DNA: TGTGCCAGCAGCCAAGAGAGGCAGGGTACTGAGCAGTTCTTC

size: .
D: .
J: TRBJ1-4
V: TRBV28
CDR3: CASSEGGGGNEKLFF
DNA: TGTGCCAGCAGTGAAGGCGGAGGGGGGAATGAAAAACTGTTTTTT

size: few
D: .
J: TRBJ2-6
V: TRBV5-1
CDR3: CASSSPTKRSGANVLTF
DNA: TGCGCCAGCAGCTCACCGACTAAACGCTCTGGGGCCAACGTCCTGACTTTC